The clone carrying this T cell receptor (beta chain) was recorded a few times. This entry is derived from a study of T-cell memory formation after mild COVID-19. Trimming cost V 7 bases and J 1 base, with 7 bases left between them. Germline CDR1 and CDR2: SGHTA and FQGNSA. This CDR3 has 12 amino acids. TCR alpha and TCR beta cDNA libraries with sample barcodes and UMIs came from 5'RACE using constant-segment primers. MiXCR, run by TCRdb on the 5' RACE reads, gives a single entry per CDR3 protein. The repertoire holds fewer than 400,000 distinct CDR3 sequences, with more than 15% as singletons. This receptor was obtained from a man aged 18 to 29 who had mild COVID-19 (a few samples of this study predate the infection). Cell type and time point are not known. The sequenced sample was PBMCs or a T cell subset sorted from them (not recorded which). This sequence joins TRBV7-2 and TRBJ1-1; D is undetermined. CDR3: CASKGGNTEAFF. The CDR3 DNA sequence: TGTGCCAGCAAGGGTGGGAACACTGAAGCTTTCTTT.